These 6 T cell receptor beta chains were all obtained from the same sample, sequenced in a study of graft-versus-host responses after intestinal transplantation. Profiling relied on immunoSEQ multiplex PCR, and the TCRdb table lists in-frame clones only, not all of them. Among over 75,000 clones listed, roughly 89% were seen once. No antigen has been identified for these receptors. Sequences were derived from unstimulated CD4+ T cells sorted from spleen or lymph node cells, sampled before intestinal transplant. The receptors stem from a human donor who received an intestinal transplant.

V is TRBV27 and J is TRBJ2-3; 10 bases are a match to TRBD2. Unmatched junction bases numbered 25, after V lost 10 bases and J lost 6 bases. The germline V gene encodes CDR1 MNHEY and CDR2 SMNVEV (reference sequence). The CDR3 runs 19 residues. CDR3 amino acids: CATRGLRGQLAGARDTQYF. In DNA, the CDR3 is TGTGCCACCAGAGGCCTCAGGGGGCAGCTAGCGGGGGCCCGGGATACGCAGTATTTT.

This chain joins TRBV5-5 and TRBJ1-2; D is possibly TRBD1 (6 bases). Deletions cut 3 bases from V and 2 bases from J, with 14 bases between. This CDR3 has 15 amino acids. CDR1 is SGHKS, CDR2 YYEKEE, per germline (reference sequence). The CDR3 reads CASSWGTPRNYGYTF. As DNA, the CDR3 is TGTGCCAGCAGCTGGGGGACACCCAGGAACTATGGCTACACCTTC.

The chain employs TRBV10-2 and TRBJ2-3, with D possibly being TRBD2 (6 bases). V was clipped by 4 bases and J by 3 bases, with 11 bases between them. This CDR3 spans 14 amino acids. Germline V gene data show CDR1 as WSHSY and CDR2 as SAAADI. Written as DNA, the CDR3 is TGCGCCAGCAGTGTATCAGGGAGGACAGATACGCAGTATTTT. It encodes CASSVSGRTDTQYF.

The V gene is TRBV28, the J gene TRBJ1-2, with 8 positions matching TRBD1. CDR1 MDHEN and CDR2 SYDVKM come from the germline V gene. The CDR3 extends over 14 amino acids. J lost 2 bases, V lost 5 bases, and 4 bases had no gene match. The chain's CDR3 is CASSTPGGNYGYTF. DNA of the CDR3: TGTGCCAGCAGTACTCCAGGGGGCAACTATGGCTACACCTTC.

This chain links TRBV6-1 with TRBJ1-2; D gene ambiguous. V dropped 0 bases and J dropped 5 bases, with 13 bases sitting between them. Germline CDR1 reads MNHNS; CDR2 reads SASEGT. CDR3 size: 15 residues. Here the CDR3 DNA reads TGTGCCAGCAGTGAAGCGACTATCCAAGGTTATGGCTACACCTTC. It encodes CASSEATIQGYGYTF.

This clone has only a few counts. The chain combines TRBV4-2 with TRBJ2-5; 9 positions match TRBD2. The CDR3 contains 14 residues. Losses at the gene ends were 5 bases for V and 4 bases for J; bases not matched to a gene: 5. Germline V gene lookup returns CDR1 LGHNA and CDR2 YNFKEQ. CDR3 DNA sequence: TGTGCCAGCAGCTATGCGGGGGGGACAGAGACCCAGTACTTC. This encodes CASSYAGGTETQYF.